A selection of T cell receptor beta chains follows, all from one sample in a study of post-analysis software for immune sequencing data. TCRdb processed the PCR reads anew with MiXCR; each CDR3 protein has one entry. This table has roughly 620,000 distinct CDR3 sequences, around 44% appearing once. Sequenced material: blood. These receptor sequences come from a girl aged 10 to 17 with multiple sclerosis. The CDR3 runs from the conserved cysteine through the conserved F or W.

TRBJ2-7	TRBV5-1	CASSLAVPGQGAYEQYF
TRBJ1-1	TRBV12-3/TRBV12-4	CASRQGTGAEAFF
TRBJ2-6	TRBV5-1	CASSLVPGIAGSSGANVLTF
TRBJ2-1	TRBV29-1	CSVEDSRAVPYNEQFF
TRBJ2-3	TRBV6-6	CASSYSTGLADTQYF
TRBJ2-7	TRBV12-3/TRBV12-4	CASSSGLATEQYF
TRBJ2-1	TRBV10-3	CAISGASGRGNEQFF
TRBJ1-2	TRBV20-1	CSARDGGYYGYTF
TRBJ2-3	TRBV28	CASGAASGSRTDTQYF
TRBJ1-2	TRBV12-3/TRBV12-4	CASSGQGIGGYTF
NA	TRBV13	CASSLENGRAYEQYF
TRBJ2-3	TRBV12-3/TRBV12-4	CASSPSGLAGSTDTQYF
TRBJ2-3	TRBV10-3	CATEQASTDTQYF
TRBJ1-2	TRBV7-2	CASSSVGFLQPYGYTF
TRBJ2-7	TRBV10-2	CASSESDYEQYF
TRBJ2-7	TRBV18	CASSSLGTGIYEQYF
TRBJ2-5	TRBV5-1	CASSLVTGSEETQYF
TRBJ2-5	TRBV20-1	CSANDLLAGNQETQYF
NA	TRBV6-2/TRBV6-3	CASRSLPGQPSHEQYF
TRBJ1-1	TRBV27	CASSPDRGTNTEAFF
TRBJ1-2	TRBV7-2	CASSFDRLSPYGYTF
TRBJ2-2	TRBV5-1	CASRTSGYTGELFF
TRBJ1-5	TRBV5-1	CASSLAVDVVGDNQPQHF
TRBJ2-7	TRBV6-4	CASSERTSSYEQYF
TRBJ1-4	TRBV12-3/TRBV12-4	CASSLVTSSDSPNEKLFF
TRBJ2-3	TRBV10-1	CASSIAGVTDTQYF
TRBJ1-4	TRBV6-6	CAAQRDGNEKLFF
TRBJ2-3	TRBV7-8	CASSPLSGSTDTQYF
TRBJ1-2	TRBV29-1	CSVEAGEGYTF
TRBJ2-5	TRBV20-1	CSALLETQYF
TRBJ1-5	TRBV12-3/TRBV12-4	CASSSSTDNSNQPQHF
TRBJ2-7	TRBV5-1	CASSTQGFSYEQYF
TRBJ1-1	TRBV20-1	CSARTVLRGTFF
TRBJ2-6	TRBV5-1	CASSLERQTDRDSGANVLTF
TRBJ2-5	TRBV7-9	CASSLTGMTGEQYF
TRBJ2-7	TRBV5-1	CASSLDPGSYEQYF
TRBJ2-5	TRBV10-3	CAISDSPRETQYF
TRBJ1-5	TRBV7-9	CASSLGSGVQPQHF
TRBJ2-6	TRBV5-8	CASSPLPGANALTF
TRBJ2-5	TRBV3-1	CASSQARVTSETQYF
TRBJ2-7	TRBV12-3/TRBV12-4	CASSPAQGLAEFNYEQYF
TRBJ2-1	TRBV12-3/TRBV12-4	CASKSIDNEQFF
TRBJ2-5	TRBV3-1	CASSHPSDRVGETQYF
TRBJ2-1	TRBV12-3/TRBV12-4	CASSLGPGGGYNEQFF
NA	TRBV5-1	CASSLVAGEPYNEQYF
TRBJ2-1	TRBV5-1	CASSLNPEVNEQFF
TRBJ2-1	TRBV4-1	CASSTPMGQGSLLQFF
TRBJ1-2	TRBV4-1	CASSQPGQGTNYGYTF
TRBJ2-1	TRBV4-1	CASSPQPGQGCNEQFF
TRBJ2-1	TRBV29-1	CSVGETSGWSHEQFF
TRBJ1-1	TRBV12-3/TRBV12-4	CASSLKFTGSEAFF
TRBJ2-1	TRBV7-3	CASSLRRGIVPSSYNEQFF
TRBJ2-7	TRBV12-3/TRBV12-4	CASSKDGAYEQYF
TRBJ2-7	TRBV5-1	CASSWYSSETYEQYF
TRBJ2-4	TRBV18	CASSSRDRGNDIQYF
TRBJ1-4	TRBV12-3/TRBV12-4	CASNLGTRYEKLFF
TRBJ2-3	TRBV29-1	CSVEQGKTDTQYF
TRBJ2-3	TRBV10-3	CATATSGRLDTQYF
NA	TRBV5-1	CASSLVGTVQETQYF